This entry describes one TCR beta chain. The sample is drawn from a study of response to subunit inactivated influenza vaccine. Using its own MiXCR run on the RT-PCR reads, TCRdb lists one record per CDR3 protein. The sample includes 500,000 to 600,000 distinct CDR3 sequences, 10% to 15% of them seen just once. The junction had 8 bases not matched to a gene; V was cut back by 0 bases and J by 0 bases. The CDR3 length is 17 residues. Germline CDR1 reads SGHTA; CDR2 reads FQGNSA. This rearrangement joins TRBV7-2 to TRBJ2-7; 7 bases map to TRBD1. The sample here was PBMCs from blood, taken roughly 48 days after vaccination. The TCR sequence derives from a man aged 45-60 years who received an inactivated influenza vaccine. DNA for the CDR3: TGTGCCAGCAGCTTAGCACAGGGGCTTTTAGTCTCCTACGAGCAGTACTTC. Protein: CASSLAQGLLVSYEQYF. Full variable domain (remainder filled in from reference TRBV7-2 and TRBJ2-7): GAGVSQSPSNKVTEKGKDVELRCDPISGHTALYWYRQSLGQGLEFLIYFQGNSAPDKSGLPSDRFSAERTGGSVSTLTIQRTQQEDSAVYLCASSLAQGLLVSYEQYFGPGTRLTVT.